A single T cell receptor (beta chain) is shown here with its context. The entry originates in a study of graft-versus-host responses after intestinal transplantation. TCRdb keeps only in-frame clones here, not all; method: immunoSEQ multiplex PCR. The sample shows about 25,000 clones, more than 80% of them seen only once. The CDR3 is 17 amino acids. With 3 bases clipped from V and 2 bases from J, the junction kept 2 bases outside the gene matches. Germline loops: CDR1 SGHTA, CDR2 FQGNSA. Sequenced here: PBMCs, sampled 18 days after transplant. This receptor was obtained from a human patient who received an intestinal transplant, so some T cells may come from the graft donor. The chain uses TRBV7-2 and TRBJ2-3, with 16 bases fitting TRBD2. In nucleotides, the CDR3 is TGTGCCAGCAGCTTTGGGACTAGCGGGGGGGTCACAGATACGCAGTATTTT. The encoded protein is CASSFGTSGGVTDTQYF.